Given below is one T cell receptor (beta chain) in context. This clonotype came up a few times. It lacks a known antigen. One base away there is no much larger clone; base qualities are not given. For CDR1 and CDR2, the germline V gene lists MNHNS and SASEGT. The V end loses 7 bases and the J end loses 5 bases, and a stretch of 11 bases separates them. From cysteine to phenylalanine, the CDR3 is 12 amino acids long. The retained sequence is limited to the CDR3, 36 bases, with the frame set at the first base. This sample was included in a study of identical twins (dated by TCRdb to 2015 to 2016). As for the study more broadly: To test whether fetal clonotypes persist, the study used deep sequencing on TCR alpha and beta repertoires from monozygotic twins, unrelated adults of various ages, and cord blood. Replicate twin experiments were performed at different times using different library preparation protocols to rule out contamination.

Every donor was a healthy Caucasian. Library preparation used 5' RACE. The listed sequencing device is Illumina HiSeq 2000. A universal primer binding site was added through template switching, and the final cDNA carried a unique molecular identifier so that TCR cDNA molecules could be counted accurately. First-strand cDNA for TCR alpha and beta chains was synthesized from specific primers in the conserved constant-segment region. To control for contamination, every cDNA library carried two barcodes: a SMART-Mk sample barcode plus Illumina barcodes. Two successive PCR steps introduced TruSeq adapter sequences along with Illumina sample barcodes. TCR alpha and beta cDNA libraries were sequenced on the Illumina HiSeq platform with custom primers. The source study handled its data this way. Raw reads were processed with MiGEC to extract unique molecular identifiers, and MiXCR was used to determine CDR3 positions. For each individual, recombination models were inferred using an EM algorithm with the repgenHMM and IGoR tools. The analysis of shared clonotypes was done with the tcR package in R, with sharing normalized by the product of cloneset sizes. To study raw recombination without the effects of thymic and clonal selection, out-of-frame nonproductive sequences were analyzed. TCRdb reprocessing: public reads trimmed at Q25 with fastp, clones called with MiXCR, in-frame beta chains kept. For every CDR3 protein sequence, its rows merge into one entry that carries the most common genes and DNA. What appears here as the V and J calls and clone size reflects TCRdb's work, not the paper's. The sample table holds 1.5 million to 2 million distinct CDR3 sequences, of which under 35% were seen once. About 0.27% of the sample is in the top ten clones.

What the authors observed across the whole study: Because the same donors could not be followed over many years, the conclusions depended on cross-sectional statistical analysis. Compared with coincidental sharing between unrelated individuals, out-of-frame TCR alpha sequences shared between twins showed an excess of sequences with low generation probability. A weaker excess of twin sharing was found in beta out-of-frame sequences because the signal-to-noise ratio was lowered by fewer shared sequences. Out-of-frame TCR alpha sharing in monozygotic twins was systematically underestimated by recombination models, whereas sharing between unrelated individuals was in agreement with the recombination models. Invariant T cells such as MAIT and iNKT could partly confound zero-insertion analyses, though diverse VJ usage argued against this for most clonotypes. Abundant cord blood beta clonotypes had fewer insertions, young adult naive repertoires showed a similar but weaker trend, and memory repertoires showed no such trend.

Sequenced sample: cord blood. The TCR originated in a newborn girl in good health. The chain couples TRBV6-1 to TRBJ1-1; a tentative D call is TRBD1 (6 bases match). The base sequence is TGTGCCAGCACCACAGGGCGTACTGAAGCTTTCTTT. This encodes CASTTGRTEAFF.